This is a list of T cell receptor beta chains from one sample in a study of shared clonotypes between healthy human individuals. Clones were read by immunoSEQ multiplex PCR, and TCRdb kept only the in-frame ones, dropping some. This table holds roughly 570,000 clones, nearly 98% found once. Source material: naive CD8+ T cells sorted from blood. The receptors stem from a man between 25 and 39 years old in good health. Both conserved end residues are part of each CDR3.

j_call v_call cdr3_aa
TRBJ1-1 TRBV9 CASNLEDSGVTEAFF
TRBJ1-5 TRBV27 CASSIKGVEGNQPQHF
TRBJ1-1 TRBV11-3 CASSLVASIGTEAFF
TRBJ2-1 TRBV7-9 CASSPDFVGRSSYNEQFF
TRBJ1-5 TRBV10-1 CASSEGLNQPQHF
TRBJ2-1 TRBV19 CASSGTSYNEQFF
TRBJ1-5 TRBV6-1 CASSEEQGGNQPQHF
TRBJ1-4 TRBV29-1 CSFQGATNEKLFF
TRBJ2-3 TRBV11-2 CASSSDSTDTQYF
TRBJ1-3 TRBV7-9 CASSPPGGGNTIYF
TRBJ2-1 TRBV7-9 CASSLVAGGYNEQFF
TRBJ2-7 TRBV5-1 CASRREGGDNYEQYF
TRBJ2-5 TRBV18 CASSPPASGPEETQYF
TRBJ2-3 TRBV7-8 CASSLSQGGLGNTDTQYF
TRBJ2-2 TRBV27 CASSFISTGELFF
TRBJ2-7 TRBV4-1 CASSQDGGLPPEQYF
TRBJ2-1 TRBV19 CASSNLRGIEDEQFF
TRBJ2-7 TRBV9 CASSVGGSSYEQYF
TRBJ2-1 TRBV29-1 CSLRGTSGSSYNEQFF
TRBJ2-1 TRBV5-4 CASTETSGFDEQFF
TRBJ2-1 TRBV7-9 CASSFGGVDRSVEQFF
TRBJ2-7 TRBV7-2 CASSLTGTAPEQYF
TRBJ1-2 TRBV2 CASSHRDRRLNLNYGYTF
TRBJ2-5 TRBV10-3 CAISESEGSGRVRETQYF
TRBJ2-5 TRBV21-1 CASSKVVLAEAYQETQYF
TRBJ2-1 TRBV5-1 CASSPAGGRYNEQFF
TRBJ2-5 TRBV4-1 CASSHPSVSQETQYF
TRBJ2-3 TRBV11-2 CASSLVPGSSTDTQYF